Listed below are T cell receptor beta chains from one sample, sequenced in a study of T cell responses to AZD1222 COVID-19 vaccine. Measured with immunoSEQ multiplex PCR; TCRdb has only the in-frame clones, and not every one. Of some 100,000 clones in the sample, 90% to 95% were seen once. The sample was peripheral blood, taken on day 0 of AZD1222 vaccination. The source is an adult in good health. The CDR3 runs from the conserved cysteine through the conserved F or W. The D gene is left open where the match is weak. Not every row has a clone size; where given, it reads once, few, many or a size class.

V: TRBV5-1
J: TRBJ2-6
size: NA
D: NA
CDR3: CASSRDNPGANVLTF
DNA: TGCGCCAGCAGCCGGGACAATCCTGGGGCCAACGTCCTGACTTTC

V: TRBV4-1
J: TRBJ1-1
size: once
D: NA
CDR3: CASSVESSGNTEAFF
DNA: TGCGCCAGCAGCGTCGAATCTTCGGGGAACACTGAAGCTTTCTTT

V: TRBV29-1
J: TRBJ1-2
size: once
D: NA
CDR3: CSVGLGENYGYTF
DNA: TGCAGCGTCGGTTTGGGGGAGAACTATGGCTACACCTTC

V: TRBV2
J: TRBJ1-2
size: NA
D: TRBD1
CDR3: CASSFLTGQRYTF
DNA: TGTGCCAGCAGTTTCTTGACAGGGCAGCGCTACACCTTC

V: TRBV7-9
J: TRBJ1-6
size: NA
D: NA
CDR3: CASSFMQSPLHF
DNA: TGTGCCAGCAGCTTCATGCAATCACCCCTCCACTTT

V: TRBV2
J: TRBJ1-2
size: NA
D: NA
CDR3: CASMADWQTNYGYTF
DNA: TGTGCCAGCATGGCAGACTGGCAGACTAACTATGGCTACACCTTC

V: TRBV2
J: TRBJ1-2
size: NA
D: TRBD1
CDR3: CATRPTGSVYGYTF
DNA: TGTGCCACCCGTCCGACAGGGTCGGTCTATGGCTACACCTTC

V: TRBV30
J: TRBJ1-1
size: NA
D: TRBD1
CDR3: CAWRGQSINTEAFF
DNA: TGTGCCTGGAGGGGACAGTCCATAAACACTGAAGCTTTCTTT

V: TRBV4-2
J: TRBJ1-2
size: NA
D: TRBD1
CDR3: CASSQEGGTGNWRGYTF
DNA: TGTGCCAGCAGCCAAGAAGGGGGGACAGGGAATTGGAGAGGCTACACCTTC

V: TRBV7-3
J: TRBJ1-1
size: NA
D: NA
CDR3: CASSPQGPLTEAFF
DNA: TGTGCCAGCAGCCCGCAGGGGCCGCTCACTGAAGCTTTCTTT

V: TRBV19
J: TRBJ2-3
size: NA
D: TRBD2
CDR3: CASSGKRGRTDTQYF
DNA: TGTGCCAGTAGTGGTAAGCGGGGACGCACAGATACGCAGTATTTT